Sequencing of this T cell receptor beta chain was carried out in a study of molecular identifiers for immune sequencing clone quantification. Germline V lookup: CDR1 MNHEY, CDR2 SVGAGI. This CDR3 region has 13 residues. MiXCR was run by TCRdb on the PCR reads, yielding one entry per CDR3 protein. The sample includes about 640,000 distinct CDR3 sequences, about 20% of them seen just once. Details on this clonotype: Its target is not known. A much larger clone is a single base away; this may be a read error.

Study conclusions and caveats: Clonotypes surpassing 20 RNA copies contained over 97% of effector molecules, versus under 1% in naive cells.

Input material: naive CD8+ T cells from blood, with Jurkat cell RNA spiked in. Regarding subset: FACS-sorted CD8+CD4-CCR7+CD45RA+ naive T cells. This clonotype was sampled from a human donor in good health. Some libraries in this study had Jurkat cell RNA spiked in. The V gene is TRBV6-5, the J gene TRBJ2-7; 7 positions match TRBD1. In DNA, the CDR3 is TGTGTCAGCAGTTCAGGGGGTTACAACGAGCAGTACTTC. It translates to CVSSSGGYNEQYF.